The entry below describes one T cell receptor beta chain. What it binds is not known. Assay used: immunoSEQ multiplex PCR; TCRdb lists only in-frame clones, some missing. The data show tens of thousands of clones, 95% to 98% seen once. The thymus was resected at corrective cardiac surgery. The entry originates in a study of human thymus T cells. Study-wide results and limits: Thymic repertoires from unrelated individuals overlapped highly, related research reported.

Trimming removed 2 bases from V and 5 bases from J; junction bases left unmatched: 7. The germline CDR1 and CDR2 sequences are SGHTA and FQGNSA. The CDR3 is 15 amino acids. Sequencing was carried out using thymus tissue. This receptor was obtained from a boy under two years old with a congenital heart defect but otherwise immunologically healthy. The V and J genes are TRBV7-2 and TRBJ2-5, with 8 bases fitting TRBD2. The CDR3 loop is CASSLLRGGRETQYF. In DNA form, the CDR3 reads TGTGCCAGCAGCTTACTCCGGGGGGGCCGGGAGACCCAGTACTTC.